The T cell receptor (beta chain) under discussion was sequenced for a study of cytomegalovirus exposure and HLA in healthy donors (TCRdb year 2017). About the study as a whole: According to an earlier analysis of a few hundred of the donors, roughly 180 million T cells yielded 95 million to 140 million unique TCR beta sequences and about 300 Gb of sequence data. Roughly 300 gigabases of sequencing data and tens of millions of unique TCR sequences were included in an early release covering several hundred HLA-typed donors. The genetic ancestry cluster associated with self-reported Caucasian donors included approximately 85% of the roughly 400 genotyped donors. The study aimed to test whether signatures of past pathogen exposure could be identified by cataloging public T cell receptors. The study profiled the T cell repertoires of hundreds of subjects by immunosequencing and related them to cytomegalovirus serostatus. Along with the roughly 670-subject first cohort, a separate validation cohort of roughly 110 different subjects was used. To predict cytomegalovirus infection status, the study brought together high-throughput TCR immunosequencing, statistical association of individual TCRs with disease status, and machine learning. A later analysis re-examined previously published TCR beta repertoires from just over 650 donors and added high-resolution HLA genotyping to investigate patterns of TCR occurrence. In the later analysis, no new phenotypic data were used to find candidate immune exposures; instead, reliance was placed on TCR beta sequences and their occurrence across donors. In an earlier analysis of over 550 of the donors, high-throughput TCR beta sequencing was used to judge whether each TCR beta V gene segment behaved as functional or pseudogenic. Donor age, sex, ethnicity and CMV serostatus were collected together with the repertoire data. A later genetic analysis took genome-wide SNP genotypes for about 55% of the 666 donors and used that subset as a discovery cohort. Every discovery cohort repertoire had been produced on one sequencing platform. HLA typing covered class I and class II loci at four-digit resolution. Typing coverage differed by locus: A, B, C, DRB1 and DQB1 were typed in roughly 620-630 donors, DQA1 in 522, DPA1 in 606, and DPB1 in just under 490. Four to six DR-DQ haplotypes were handled as single units for association and clustering, since linkage in the cohort was strong. Across approximately 400 genotyped donors of the cohort, an average of roughly 230,000 unique TCR beta nucleotide sequences per donor were sequenced, and 15% to 20% of those sequences were non-productive.

Library construction relied on the immunoSEQ multiplex PCR assay. A mixture of 60 forward primers for TCR Vbeta segments and 13 reverse primers for TCR Jbeta segments was used in the multiplex PCR. Amplification of the CDR3 region of rearranged TCR beta genes was performed with a multiplex PCR assay on genomic DNA. On the Illumina HiSeq System, the amplified TCR beta libraries were sequenced as 87-base-pair reads. The study's processing was this. A later analysis tallied approximately 87 million unique TCR beta chains across the roughly 610 repertoires, and approximately 11 million of those chains were shared by two or more donors. A nearest-neighbor algorithm error-corrected the raw reads and collapsed the reads into unique sequences, merging closely related sequences to remove PCR and sequencing errors. CDR3 sequences were aligned to IMGT reference sequences to assign V, D and J gene segments. Each retained sequence needed at least a six-nucleotide match to both a V gene segment and a J gene segment. Rearrangements were called productive when the CDR3 lacked stop codons and stayed in frame with V and J; all others were non-productive. Following IMGT convention, CDR3 was defined as the stretch from the second conserved V-encoded cysteine up to the conserved J-encoded phenylalanine. In an earlier analysis of roughly 610 of the donors, sequences lacking an unambiguous match to a single V gene segment were excluded. An earlier analysis of several hundred of the donors called V segments functional above 56.7% productive rearrangements and segregating when the between-donor standard deviation exceeded 5%. A statistical classification framework was built to diagnose cytomegalovirus status from the catalog of TCR beta chain sequences. In a later analysis, TCR nucleotide sequences were compared against IMGT/GENE-DB human TR gene sequences so that V and J genes could be assigned. Using the TCRdist pipeline, a later analysis assigned CDR3 sequences along with most-parsimonious VDJ recombination scenarios. A later analysis defined each TCR beta chain by its CDR3 amino acid sequence plus V-gene family, and excluded reads lacking a unique V-gene family. A later analysis removed 592 highly shared, low-generation-probability nucleotide sequences to deal with suspected cross-contamination and a sequencing artifact. In a later analysis, a clonal expansion index was calculated for each public chain from normalized within-repertoire ranks of inferred template counts. Generation probabilities in a later analysis came from a VDJ recombination model fitted to out-of-frame rearrangements, and those results were checked against IGoR. In a later analysis, TCR-TCR, TCR-HLA and TCR-CMV co-occurrence was scored with hypergeometric tests, and a repertoire-size bias correction was applied to TCR pairs. In a later analysis, false discovery rates were estimated by permuting HLA or CMV assignments 20 times. In a later analysis, co-occurring TCRs were grouped using DBSCAN, and TCRdist sequence similarity was added for clustering within HLA-allele-positive subsets. For co-occurrence clustering, repertoires with fewer than 30,000 or more than 120,000 public chains were excluded, along with roughly 5 repertoires with anomalous nucleotide sharing. This immuneACCESS table, as held by TCRdb, lists in-frame sequences with V and J called but not all clones. Of the missing ones, under half trace to an unresolved V gene in checked studies; the others have no known cause. From that table come the V and J calls and clone size; the DNA was used to work out D and trimming. The sample profile shows some 150,000 clones; 80% to 85% of them were found once. The biggest ten clones account for over 1.5% of the sample.

The paper's findings and limits, for the study overall: In a later analysis, TCR association rates were found to vary across HLA loci, with the most associated TCRs seen for DRB1 alleles and the fewest for HLA-C alleles. In a later analysis, HLA-associated TCR beta chains were found to be more clonally expanded and to have lower generation probabilities than equally common non-associated chains. A group of highly shared sequence variants was considered likely to be a technical artifact of the sequencing pipeline. The cohort was sequenced for TCR beta chains only, and without alpha or paired-chain data the features that could be detected were limited. V-gene and J-gene trimming of TCR beta chains was associated with a missense DCLRE1C variant in a later genetic analysis, and the association was replicated in an independent cohort. A few of the identified cytomegalovirus-associated TCR beta chains were confirmed in vitro to be specific for cytomegalovirus antigens. According to a later analysis, parvovirus B19, influenza, CMV and Epstein-Barr virus appeared linked to several top co-occurrence clusters. Across donors, most TCR sequences were observed very rarely, whereas some public TCRs were present in many individuals. The classifier was reported to diagnose cytomegalovirus status with high specificity and sensitivity in both the original cohort and the validation cohort. Broadly in line with IMGT annotations, most TCR beta V segments showed up in productive rearrangements about 87% or about 30% of the time in an earlier analysis of roughly 590 of the donors. The only immune exposure information available for the cohort was CMV serostatus. Linkage disequilibrium might explain the correlated functional status among segregating V segments, but an unknown experimental factor could not be excluded. In a later analysis, most CMV-associated TCR beta chains were found to appear HLA-restricted, with HLA associations seemingly driven largely by CMV exposure. Presence/absence analyses assumed roughly uniform sequencing depth across donors, an assumption that may not hold. Assigning TCR associations to individual alleles was difficult when HLA alleles, especially DR and DQ, strongly co-occurred. Roughly 15 rarely observed V segments, including chromosome 9 orphons, were excluded from the earlier analysis of some 590 of the donors because counts were too low. It was suggested by the authors that the approach could potentially be generalized to other disease states and immunological phenotypes. Because the 87-base-pair reads could not distinguish some IMGT-functional V segments, including TRBV6-2 and TRBV6-3, those segments were excluded. A further reported finding was that TCR beta sequences accurately predicted the HLA-A and HLA-B alleles for most subjects in the first cohort. Because HLA typing was missing for some donors at each locus, association tests included only the typed subset. A total of about 150 TCR beta chains were listed by the study as associated with cytomegalovirus. A later genetic analysis reported fewer N-insertions in productive TCRs among donors in an Asian-associated ancestry cluster than the roughly 700-donor mean. In a later analysis, some 17,000 TCR beta sequences were associated with specific HLA alleles at a false discovery rate of 0.05.

The cohort was made up of 500 to 800 healthy bone marrow donors. At the time of sampling, every cohort member was nominally healthy, though immune exposures that went unrecorded were likely present. The donor tested CMV seronegative, placing the donor among the 350 to 400 seronegative members of the cohort. Each donor provided a peripheral blood sample, and peripheral blood mononuclear cells were used for TCR beta sequencing. The Qiagen DNeasy Blood Extraction Kit was used to extract genomic DNA from the blood cell samples. Comment on this clone: Its antigen has not been determined. No clone much larger than this one lies a single base away; base qualities are absent.

Counted from cysteine to phenylalanine, this CDR3 has 14 amino acids. Only CDR3 DNA is held: 42 bases, read in frame from base 1. Deletion took 6 bases off V and 0 bases off J, with a span of 9 bases between the germline ends. CDR1 and CDR2 (SNHLY, FYNNEI) derive from the germline V gene. This chain joins TRBV2 to TRBJ1-5; the D segment could be TRBD1, given 5 matching bases. The sequence derives from a woman between 18 and 29 years old in good health and CMV-seronegative. The specimen sequenced was PBMCs. At the DNA level, the sequence is TGTGCCAGCAGCTTGACAGTTAGCAATCAGCCCCAGCATTTT. This sequence encodes CASSLTVSNQPQHF. Reference TRBV2 and TRBJ1-5 proteins supply the regions before and after the CDR3; the full variable domain is: EPEVTQTPSHQVTQMGQEVILRCVPISNHLYFYWYRQILGQKVEFLVSFYNNEISEKSEIFDDQFSVERPDGSNFTLKIRSTKLEDSAMYFCASSLTVSNQPQHFGDGTRLSIL.